This is a list of T cell receptor beta chains from one sample in a study of shared clonotypes between healthy human individuals. Profiled with immunoSEQ multiplex PCR; TCRdb holds only in-frame clones, not every one. The sample contains fewer than 3 million clones, just under 95% of which appear only once. Source material: naive CD4+ T cells from PBMCs. The source is a young man in good health. Some clones in this sample may be carry-over from other donors' samples. The CDR3 runs from the conserved cysteine through the conserved F or W. A D gene is named only where the DNA matches it firmly. Size is omitted from some rows. Given values are once, few, many or a class for expanded clones.

>-|TRBV5-4|-|TRBJ2-2
TGTGCCAGCAGCTTTCCCGGGATGAACACCGGGGAGCTGTTTTTT
CASSFPGMNTGELFF
>TRBD2|TRBV29-1|-|TRBJ2-5
TGCAGCGTTGCCCGTTCGACTAGCCATTCATTCCCTGTTGTCCAAGAGACCCAGTACTTC
CSVARSTSHSFPVVQETQYF
>TRBD2|TRBV2|-|TRBJ2-3
TGTGCCAGCAGTGGTCTAGCGGGCAGCACAGATACGCAGTATTTT
CASSGLAGSTDTQYF
>-|TRBV5-4|once|TRBJ2-3
TGTGCCAGCAGCCAGAGGGTGCCCCCGGATACGCAGTATTTT
CASSQRVPPDTQYF
>-|TRBV19|-|TRBJ1-2
TGTGCCAGTAGTATAAAACCGTCCCTAGGAGGCTACACCTTC
CASSIKPSLGGYTF
>-|TRBV7-2|-|TRBJ2-7
TGTGCCAGCAGCTTATTGGGAGACTACGAGCAGTACTTC
CASSLLGDYEQYF
>-|TRBV5-4|-|TRBJ1-4
TGTGCCAGCAGCTTCCCGGGGGGACGACTGTTTTTT
CASSFPGGRLFF
>TRBD2|TRBV27|-|TRBJ2-1
TGTGCCAGCAGTTACGGGATTAGCGGGAGTGAGCAGTTCTTC
CASSYGISGSEQFF
>-|TRBV7-3|-|TRBJ2-7
TGTGCCAGCAGCCGGACACAGGGTTTTTACGAGCAGTACTTC
CASSRTQGFYEQYF
>TRBD1|TRBV28|-|TRBJ1-2
TGTGCCAGCAGTTCTGCCGGGACAGGGAAGGATGGCTACACCTTC
CASSSAGTGKDGYTF
>-|TRBV28|-|TRBJ1-1
TGTGCCAGCAACCCTAGGGGAACAGGCGACATGAACACTGAAGCTTTCTTT
CASNPRGTGDMNTEAFF
>-|TRBV7-2|-|TRBJ1-5
TGTGCCAGCAGCTTAGGCAGGGGCAATCAGCCCCAGCATTTT
CASSLGRGNQPQHF
>-|TRBV18|-|TRBJ2-7
TGTGCCAGCTCTCGGGACACTACCTACGAGCAGTACTTC
CASSRDTTYEQYF
>TRBD2|TRBV28|-|TRBJ2-7
TGTGCCAGCAGTCGCGAGCGGGAGCGGTCCTACGAGCAGTACTTC
CASSRERERSYEQYF
>-|TRBV18|once|TRBJ1-5
TGTGCCAGCTCACCACGGGCGGGAGTCAATCAGCCCCAGCATTTT
CASSPRAGVNQPQHF
>-|TRBV7-9|once|TRBJ2-5
TGTGCCAGCAGCCCAGGGGGCCTAGCGGGTGCCCTTGGGGAGACCCAGTACTTC
CASSPGGLAGALGETQYF
>-|TRBV7-2|-|TRBJ2-6
TGTGCCAGCAGCCCCCAGTTGAGGGGCTACTCTGGGGCCAACGTCCTGACTTTC
CASSPQLRGYSGANVLTF
>-|TRBV28|-|TRBJ2-7
TGTGCCAGCAGTTTATCGCAGGGGGGGCCCCACAACGAGCAGTACTTC
CASSLSQGGPHNEQYF
>TRBD2|TRBV10-3|-|TRBJ2-1
TGTGCCATCAGTGGGGGACTAGCGGAGAACTACAATGAGCAGTTCTTC
CAISGGLAENYNEQFF
>-|TRBV19|-|TRBJ2-2
TGTGCCAGTAGTATTTGGGGAGAAGGGACCGGGGAGCTGTTTTTT
CASSIWGEGTGELFF
>TRBD1|TRBV28|-|TRBJ1-5
TGTGCCAGCAGCCCTCGACAGGGGGCGGTTGGCAATCAGCCCCAGCATTTT
CASSPRQGAVGNQPQHF
>-|TRBV5-1|once|TRBJ2-6
TGCGCCAGCAGCACCGGGGCCATGTTCCTCTCTGGGGCCAACGTCCTGACTTTC
CASSTGAMFLSGANVLTF
>TRBD1|TRBV5-1|-|TRBJ1-3
TGCGCCAGCAGCATAGGACAGGGGTCCGGAAACACCATATATTTT
CASSIGQGSGNTIYF
>-|TRBV9|-|TRBJ2-1
TGTGCCAGCAGTAATGGCGGGACCTACAATGAGCAGTTCTTC
CASSNGGTYNEQFF
>-|TRBV7-3|once|TRBJ2-3
TGTGCCAGCAGCTTAAGGAGTGGCACAGATACGCAGTATTTT
CASSLRSGTDTQYF
>-|TRBV5-1|-|TRBJ2-2
TGCGCCAGCAGCTTGGCCGAAAGACTCTACACCGGGGAGCTGTTTTTT
CASSLAERLYTGELFF
>-|TRBV4-1|once|TRBJ2-6
TGCGCCAGCAGCCAAGAAGGTTCTGGGGCCAACGTCCTGACTTTC
CASSQEGSGANVLTF
>TRBD1|TRBV29-1|-|TRBJ1-4
TGCAGCGTTGCCGGGACAGGGAATGAAAAACTGTTTTTT
CSVAGTGNEKLFF
>-|TRBV6-1|-|TRBJ1-5
TGTGCCAGCAGTGAATCCCCCAGGGGTAGCAATCAGCCCCAGCATTTT
CASSESPRGSNQPQHF
>-|TRBV9|-|TRBJ1-3
TGTGCCAGCAGCTTGCGGGTCACCTCTGGAAACACCATATATTTT
CASSLRVTSGNTIYF
>-|TRBV27|-|TRBJ2-3
TGTGCCAGCAGTTTATCGTTTCCCCACAACCAGTATTTT
CASSLSFPHNQYF
>-|TRBV7-8|few|TRBJ1-3
TGTGCCAGCACCCAACAGGGTGTCGCTTCTGGAAACACCATATATTTT
CASTQQGVASGNTIYF
>TRBD2|TRBV5-1|few|TRBJ2-7
TGCGCCAGCAGCTTGGGGGCGGGAGGCGAGCAGTACTTC
CASSLGAGGEQYF
>TRBD1|TRBV28|-|TRBJ2-2
TGTGCCAGCAGTTTATTGCAGGGGGCAAGGACCGGGGAGCTGTTTTTT
CASSLLQGARTGELFF
>-|TRBV18|-|TRBJ2-2
TGTGCCAGCTCACCGGGCAGGAACACCGGGGAGCTGTTTTTT
CASSPGRNTGELFF
>-|TRBV28|-|TRBJ2-2
TGTGCCAGCAGTTTCCTTGAGGCAGTCCGAGCCGGGGAGCTGTTTTTT
CASSFLEAVRAGELFF
>TRBD1|TRBV4-1|-|TRBJ1-2
TGCGCCAGCAGCCCGACGGACAGGGGGAACTATGGCTACACCTTC
CASSPTDRGNYGYTF
>-|TRBV9|-|TRBJ2-3
TGTGCCAGCAGCGCGGCTAGTGAGGTCTATGGAGATACGCAGTATTTT
CASSAASEVYGDTQYF
>TRBD1|TRBV6-5|-|TRBJ1-2
TGTGCCAGCACAGAGTCAACAGGGGTTGGCTACACCTTC
CASTESTGVGYTF
>-|TRBV10-3|-|TRBJ1-2
TGTGCCATCAGAAACGAAGGCAACCGGGCAGGGCAGAACTATGGCTACACCTTC
CAIRNEGNRAGQNYGYTF